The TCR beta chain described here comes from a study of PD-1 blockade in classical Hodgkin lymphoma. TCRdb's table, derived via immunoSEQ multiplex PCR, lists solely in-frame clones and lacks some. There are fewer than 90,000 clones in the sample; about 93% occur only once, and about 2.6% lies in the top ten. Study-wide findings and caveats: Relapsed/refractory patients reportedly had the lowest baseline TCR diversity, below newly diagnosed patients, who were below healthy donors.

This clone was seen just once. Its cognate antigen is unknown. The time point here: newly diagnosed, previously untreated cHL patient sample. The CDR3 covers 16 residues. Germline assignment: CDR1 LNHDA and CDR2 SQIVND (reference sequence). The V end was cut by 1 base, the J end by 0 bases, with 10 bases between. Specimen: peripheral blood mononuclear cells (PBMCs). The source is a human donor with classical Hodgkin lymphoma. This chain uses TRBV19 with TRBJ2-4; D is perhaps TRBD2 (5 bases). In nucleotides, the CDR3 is TGTGCCAGTAGTATAGGACGGGGATTAGCCAAAAACATTCAGTACTTC. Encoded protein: CASSIGRGLAKNIQYF.